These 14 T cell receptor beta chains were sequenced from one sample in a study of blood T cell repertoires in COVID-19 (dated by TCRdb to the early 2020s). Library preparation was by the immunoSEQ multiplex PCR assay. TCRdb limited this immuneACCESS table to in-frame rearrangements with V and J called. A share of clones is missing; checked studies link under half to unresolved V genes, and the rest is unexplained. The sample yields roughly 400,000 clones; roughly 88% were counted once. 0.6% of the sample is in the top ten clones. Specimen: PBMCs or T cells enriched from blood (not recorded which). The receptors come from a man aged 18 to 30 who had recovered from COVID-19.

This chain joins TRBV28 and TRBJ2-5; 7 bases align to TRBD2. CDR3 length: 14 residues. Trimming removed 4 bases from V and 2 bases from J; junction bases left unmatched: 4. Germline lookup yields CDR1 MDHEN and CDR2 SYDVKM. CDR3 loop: CASSSPSGQETQYF. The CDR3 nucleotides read TGTGCCAGCAGTTCGCCTAGCGGTCAAGAGACCCAGTACTTC.

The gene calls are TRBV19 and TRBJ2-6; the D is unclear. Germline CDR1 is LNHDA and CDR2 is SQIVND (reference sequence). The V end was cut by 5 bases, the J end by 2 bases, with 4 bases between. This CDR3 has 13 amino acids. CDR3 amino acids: CASSWPGANVLTF. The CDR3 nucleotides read TGTGCCAGTAGTTGGCCTGGGGCCAACGTCCTGACTTTC. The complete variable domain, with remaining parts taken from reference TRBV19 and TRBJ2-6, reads DGGITQSPKYLFRKEGQNVTLSCEQNLNHDAMYWYRQDPGQGLRLIYYSQIVNDFQKGDIAEGYSVSREKKESFPLTVTSAQKNPTAFYLCASSWPGANVLTFGAGSRLTVL.

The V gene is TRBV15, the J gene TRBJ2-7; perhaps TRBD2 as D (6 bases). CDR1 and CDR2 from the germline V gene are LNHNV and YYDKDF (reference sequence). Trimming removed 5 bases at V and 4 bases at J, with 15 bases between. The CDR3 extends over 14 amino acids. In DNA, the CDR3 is TGTGCCACCAGCCCCGATAGCGGACTATACGAGCAGTACTTC. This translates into CATSPDSGLYEQYF.

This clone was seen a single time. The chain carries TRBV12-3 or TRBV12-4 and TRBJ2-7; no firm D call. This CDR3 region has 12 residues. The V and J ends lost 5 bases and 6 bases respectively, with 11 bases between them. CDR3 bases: TGTGCCAGCAGTCGTACAAGAGGCGAGCAGTACTTC. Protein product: CASSRTRGEQYF.

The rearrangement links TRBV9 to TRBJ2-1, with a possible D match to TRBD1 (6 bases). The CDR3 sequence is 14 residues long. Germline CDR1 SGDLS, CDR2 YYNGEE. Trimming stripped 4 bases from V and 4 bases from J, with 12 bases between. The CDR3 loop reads CASSPVTGYNEQFF. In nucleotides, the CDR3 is TGTGCCAGCAGCCCAGTAACAGGGTACAATGAGCAGTTCTTC.

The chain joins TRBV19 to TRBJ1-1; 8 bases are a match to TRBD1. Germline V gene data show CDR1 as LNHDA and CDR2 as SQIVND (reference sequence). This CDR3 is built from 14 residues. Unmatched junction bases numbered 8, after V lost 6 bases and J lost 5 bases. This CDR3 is CASSQGAGSTEAFF. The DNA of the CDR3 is TGTGCCAGTAGCCAGGGGGCGGGTAGTACTGAAGCTTTCTTT. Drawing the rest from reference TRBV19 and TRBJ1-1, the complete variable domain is DGGITQSPKYLFRKEGQNVTLSCEQNLNHDAMYWYRQDPGQGLRLIYYSQIVNDFQKGDIAEGYSVSREKKESFPLTVTSAQKNPTAFYLCASSQGAGSTEAFFGQGTRLTVV.

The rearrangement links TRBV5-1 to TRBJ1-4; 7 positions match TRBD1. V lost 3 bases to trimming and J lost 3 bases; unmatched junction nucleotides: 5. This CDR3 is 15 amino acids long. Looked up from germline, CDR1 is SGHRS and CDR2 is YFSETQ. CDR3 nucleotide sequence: TGCGCCAGCAGCTCGGGCGGACAGGCTAATGAAAAACTGTTTTTT. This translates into CASSSGGQANEKLFF.

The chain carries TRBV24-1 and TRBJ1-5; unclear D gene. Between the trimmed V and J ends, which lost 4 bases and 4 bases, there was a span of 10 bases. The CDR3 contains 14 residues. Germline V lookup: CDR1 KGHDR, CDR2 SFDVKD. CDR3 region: CATSELRSNQPQHF. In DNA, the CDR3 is TGTGCCACCAGTGAATTACGCAGTAATCAGCCCCAGCATTTT.

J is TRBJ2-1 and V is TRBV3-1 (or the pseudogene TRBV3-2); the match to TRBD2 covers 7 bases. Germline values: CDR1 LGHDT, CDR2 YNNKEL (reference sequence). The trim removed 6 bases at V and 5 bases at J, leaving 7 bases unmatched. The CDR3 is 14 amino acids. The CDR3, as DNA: TGTGCCAGCAGTCCCGGGACTATCAACAATGAGCAGTTCTTC. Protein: CASSPGTINNEQFF.

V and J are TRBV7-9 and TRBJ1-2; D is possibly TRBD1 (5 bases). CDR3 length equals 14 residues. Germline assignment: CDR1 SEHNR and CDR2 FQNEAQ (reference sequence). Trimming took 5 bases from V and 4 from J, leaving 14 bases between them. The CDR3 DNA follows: TGTGCCAGCAGCCCAGCTCAGGGCCTCTATGGCTACACCTTC. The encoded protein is CASSPAQGLYGYTF.

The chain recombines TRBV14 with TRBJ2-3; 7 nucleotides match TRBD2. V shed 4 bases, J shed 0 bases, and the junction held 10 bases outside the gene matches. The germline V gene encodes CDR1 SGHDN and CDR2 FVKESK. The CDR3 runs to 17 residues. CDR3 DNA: TGTGCCAGCAGCCTCATCGCTAGCGGATTTAGCACAGATACGCAGTATTTT. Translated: CASSLIASGFSTDTQYF.

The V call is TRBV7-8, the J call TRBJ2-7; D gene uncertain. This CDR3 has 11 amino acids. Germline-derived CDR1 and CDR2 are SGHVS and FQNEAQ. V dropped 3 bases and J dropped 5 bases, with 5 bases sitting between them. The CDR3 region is CASSFENEQYF. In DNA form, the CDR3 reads TGTGCCAGCAGCTTCGAGAACGAGCAGTACTTC.

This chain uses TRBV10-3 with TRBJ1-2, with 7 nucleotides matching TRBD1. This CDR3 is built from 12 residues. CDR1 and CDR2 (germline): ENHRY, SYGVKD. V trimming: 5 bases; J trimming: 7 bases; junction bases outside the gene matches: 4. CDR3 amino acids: CAISPDRAGYTF. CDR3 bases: TGTGCCATCAGTCCCGACAGGGCTGGCTACACCTTC.

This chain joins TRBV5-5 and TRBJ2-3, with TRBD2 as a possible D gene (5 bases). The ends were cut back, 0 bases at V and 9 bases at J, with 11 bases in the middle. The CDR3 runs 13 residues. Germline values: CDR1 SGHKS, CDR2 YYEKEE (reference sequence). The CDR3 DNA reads TGTGCCAGCAGCTTGGAGGACTCTACAACGCAGTATTTT. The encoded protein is CASSLEDSTTQYF.